The text below deals with one T cell receptor (beta chain). Its antigen has not been determined. The input lacks base qualities; no much larger clone sits a single base away. Trimming leaves V shorter by 3 bases and J shorter by 4 bases, with the junction holding 13 bases beyond the gene matches. Including cysteine and phenylalanine, the CDR3 has 18 amino acids. Only the CDR3 portion is preserved as DNA: 54 bases, with reading frame beginning at the first base. CDR1 SGHTS and CDR2 YDEGEE are derived from the germline V gene. Donors formed part of the validation cohort, which comprised over a hundred subjects and was distinct from the first cohort of 550 to 850 subjects. The record originates from a study of cytomegalovirus exposure and HLA in healthy donors (dated by TCRdb to about 2017). Regarding the study in general: According to a later analysis, one platform produced both the 120 validation repertoires and the roughly 650 repertoires of the first cohort. To predict cytomegalovirus infection status, the study combined high-throughput TCR immunosequencing, statistical association of individual TCRs with disease status, and machine learning. The study aimed to test whether cataloging public T cell receptors could reveal signatures of past pathogen exposure. Along with the approximately 600-subject first cohort, a separate validation cohort of over 90 different subjects was used.

The full study reports these points: A later analysis lacked HLA typing for the validation cohort, so it scored co-occurrence in that cohort across all 110 or so repertoires. A few of the identified cytomegalovirus-associated TCR beta chains were confirmed in vitro to be specific for cytomegalovirus antigens. Across donors, most TCR sequences were observed very rarely, whereas some public TCRs were present in many individuals. The authors suggested that the approach could potentially be generalized to other disease states and immunological phenotypes. A total of fewer than 200 TCR beta chains were listed by the study as associated with cytomegalovirus. A later analysis found that TCRs clustered in the first cohort also tended to co-occur in the roughly 110 validation repertoires, with roughly 95% of cluster scores above 0. The classifier was reported to diagnose cytomegalovirus status with high specificity and sensitivity in both the original and validation cohorts.

Library construction relied on the immunoSEQ multiplex PCR assay. As for how the authors treated the data: A statistical classification framework was developed to diagnose cytomegalovirus status using the catalog of TCR beta chain sequences. TCRdb obtained this table from immuneACCESS and retained in-frame rearrangements with V and J assigned. These tables miss some clones; where compared with another copy, unresolved V genes account for less than half of the shortfall, and the remainder is unexplained. V and J calls and clone size are as listed in that table; D and trimming were resolved from the DNA. The sample table records approximately 160,000 clones; about 95% of these occur just once. More than 0.7% of the sample is in the top ten clones.

The receptor was derived from a woman younger than 30 in good health and CMV-seronegative. Sample: PBMCs. The chain is encoded by TRBV5-8 joined to TRBJ2-3, with TRBD2 identical over 11 junction bases. The CDR3 has the sequence CASSSLAGGPWEADTQYF. The sequence in DNA is TGTGCCAGCAGCTCCTTAGCGGGGGGGCCTTGGGAGGCAGATACGCAGTATTTT.